The present T cell receptor beta chain was sequenced within a study of T-cell memory formation after mild COVID-19. This CDR3 spans 13 amino acids. V shed 5 bases, J shed 2 bases, and the junction held 2 bases outside the gene matches. CDR1 is MNHEY and CDR2 is SVGAGI in the germline V gene. Amplification by 5'RACE using constant-segment primers produced TCR alpha and TCR beta cDNA libraries that carried sample barcodes and UMIs. A single record per CDR3 protein comes from TCRdb applying MiXCR to the 5' RACE reads. The table records 450,000 or so distinct CDR3 sequences, 20% to 25% of them present only once. This clonotype has ten or more counts. Its antigen remains unidentified. General study results and limits: Mostly located in CM and EM were contracting CD4+ clones, with contracting CD8+ clones located in EMRA. The SARS-CoV-2 specificity of second-wave clones reaching peak at day 37 remained unverified.

The sample was PBMCs or a T cell subset sorted from them (not recorded which). The chain has TRBV6-5 and TRBJ2-7; 8 bases agree with TRBD1. This sequence originates from an adult woman who had mild COVID-19 (a few samples of this study predate the infection). Cell type and time point are not known. CDR3 residues: CASSQQGAYEQYF. CDR3 in DNA: TGTGCCAGCAGTCAACAGGGGGCCTACGAGCAGTACTTC.